This T cell receptor beta chain was profiled in a study of T cell responses to AZD1222 COVID-19 vaccine. Between the trimmed V and J ends, which lost 2 bases and 2 bases, there was a span of 10 bases. Per germline, CDR1 SGHRS and CDR2 YFSETQ. The CDR3 is 15 amino acids. Measured with immunoSEQ multiplex PCR; TCRdb has only the in-frame clones, and not every one. The sample holds 100,000 to 150,000 clones; around 93% are singletons and the top ten take around 8%. Sequences were derived from peripheral blood, sampled 28 days after the second AZD1222 dose. The chain joins TRBV5-1 to TRBJ2-2; D is perhaps TRBD1 (5 bases). The TCR was taken from an adult who received the AZD1222 COVID-19 vaccine. CDR3 DNA sequence: TGCGCCAGCAGCTTCCCCAGGGCCAACACCGGGGAGCTGTTTTTT. Amino acids: CASSFPRANTGELFF. Together with reference TRBV5-1 and TRBJ2-2, the CDR3 gives the full variable domain: KAGVTQTPRYLIKTRGQQVTLSCSPISGHRSVSWYQQTPGQGLQFLFEYFSETQRNKGNFPGRFSGRQFSNSRSEMNVSTLELGDSALYLCASSFPRANTGELFFGEGSRLTVL.